Below, one T cell receptor (beta chain) is given with its context. Its antigen is not known. Treatment: roughly 11-day PBMC culture with coronavirus spike peptide pools or control peptides (ViraFEST assay). Ahead of the COVID-19 pandemic (2011-2018), the CD4+ T cells of the unexposed donor were collected. These data come from a study of vaccination and CD4 T cells after COVID-19. The ends lost 3 bases at V and 0 bases at J; junction bases unmatched: 1. Germline-derived CDR1 and CDR2 are SNHLY and FYNNEI. The CDR3 loop spans 15 amino acids. Sequencing of DNA taken from cultured CD4+ T cells relied on the Oncomine TCR Beta short-read assay. TCRdb recomputed calls from the PCR reads with MiXCR, one row per CDR3 protein. This sample has 6,500 to 7,500 distinct CDR3 sequences; about a third occur once, and the top ten carry roughly 40%.

The sample comprised CD4+ T cells from blood, cultured in vitro. The receptor comes from a human donor in good health. The V call is TRBV2, the J call TRBJ2-2; 7 bases line up with TRBD2. This CDR3 reads CASSESGANTGELFF. CDR3 DNA: TGTGCCAGCAGTGAGAGCGGGGCGAACACCGGGGAGCTGTTTTTT.